This is a list of T cell receptor beta chains from one sample in a study of cytomegalovirus exposure and HLA in healthy donors. Generated by immunoSEQ multiplex PCR, the TCRdb table keeps only in-frame clones and is missing some. The repertoire holds some 130,000 clones, with around 83% as singletons. Sequenced input: PBMCs. Source of these receptors: a male donor in good health and CMV-seropositive. Both conserved end residues are part of each CDR3. Each record gives: J gene, V gene, clone size, D gene, CDR3 length, CDR3 protein, CDR3 DNA. The D gene is left open where the match is weak. Clone size is given for some rows only: seen once, a few or many times, or a class if the clone is expanded.

j_gene: TRBJ2-7; v_gene: TRBV6-5; abundance: few; d_gene: NA; len: 14; CDR3aa: CASSYGWQGNEQYF; CDR3nt: TGTGCCAGCAGTTACGGTTGGCAGGGTAACGAGCAGTACTTC
j_gene: TRBJ2-5; v_gene: TRBV9; abundance: NA; d_gene: NA; len: 15; CDR3aa: CASSWTSRAGETQYF; CDR3nt: TGTGCCAGCAGCTGGACTTCCCGGGCCGGGGAGACCCAGTACTTC
j_gene: TRBJ1-1; v_gene: TRBV19; abundance: NA; d_gene: NA; len: 12; CDR3aa: CASNQKNTEAFF; CDR3nt: TGTGCCAGTAATCAAAAAAACACTGAAGCTTTCTTT
j_gene: TRBJ1-4; v_gene: TRBV5-5; abundance: NA; d_gene: NA; len: 15; CDR3aa: CASSLGVGANEKLFF; CDR3nt: TGTGCCAGCAGCTTGGGGGTGGGGGCGAATGAAAAACTGTTTTTT
j_gene: TRBJ2-2; v_gene: TRBV6-5; abundance: NA; d_gene: NA; len: 14; CDR3aa: CASSYLRSAGELFF; CDR3nt: TGTGCCAGCAGTTACCTACGATCGGCCGGGGAGCTGTTTTTT
j_gene: TRBJ2-7; v_gene: TRBV4-2; abundance: NA; d_gene: NA; len: 17; CDR3aa: CASSQDGLSGRPGEQYF; CDR3nt: TGTGCCAGCAGCCAAGACGGTCTAAGCGGGCGGCCCGGCGAGCAGTACTTC
j_gene: TRBJ1-1; v_gene: TRBV4-3; abundance: NA; d_gene: NA; len: 17; CDR3aa: CASSQVHAQGMNTEAFF; CDR3nt: TGCGCCAGCAGCCAAGTTCATGCGCAGGGAATGAACACTGAAGCTTTCTTT
j_gene: TRBJ2-3; v_gene: TRBV1; abundance: NA; d_gene: NA; len: 14; CDR3aa: CTSSHFGRADTQYF; CDR3nt: TGCACCAGCAGCCACTTCGGGAGGGCAGATACGCAGTATTTT
j_gene: TRBJ2-6; v_gene: TRBV19; abundance: NA; d_gene: NA; len: 18; CDR3aa: CASSMAGVAHSGANVLTF; CDR3nt: TGTGCCAGTAGTATGGCAGGGGTCGCCCACTCTGGGGCCAACGTCCTGACTTTC
j_gene: TRBJ2-1; v_gene: TRBV10-3; abundance: NA; d_gene: NA; len: 15; CDR3aa: CAISESGGPPREQFF; CDR3nt: TGTGCCATCAGTGAGTCGGGGGGGCCCCCACGAGAGCAGTTCTTC
j_gene: TRBJ1-5; v_gene: TRBV7-9; abundance: NA; d_gene: TRBD1; len: 17; CDR3aa: CASRHGQGGYSNQPQHF; CDR3nt: TGTGCCAGCAGACATGGACAGGGGGGATATAGCAATCAGCCCCAGCATTTT
j_gene: TRBJ2-3; v_gene: TRBV7-2; abundance: NA; d_gene: NA; len: 16; CDR3aa: CASSLAGAGLRDTQYF; CDR3nt: TGTGCCAGCAGCTTAGCGGGCGCAGGCCTCAGAGATACGCAGTATTTT
j_gene: TRBJ2-5; v_gene: TRBV4-1; abundance: few; d_gene: TRBD2; len: 15; CDR3aa: CASSRGAGGWETQYF; CDR3nt: TGCGCCAGCAGCCGGGGGGCGGGGGGGTGGGAGACCCAGTACTTC
j_gene: TRBJ2-7; v_gene: TRBV29-1; abundance: NA; d_gene: TRBD1; len: 13; CDR3aa: CSVTGVSSYEQYF; CDR3nt: TGCAGCGTTACAGGGGTGAGCTCCTACGAGCAGTACTTC